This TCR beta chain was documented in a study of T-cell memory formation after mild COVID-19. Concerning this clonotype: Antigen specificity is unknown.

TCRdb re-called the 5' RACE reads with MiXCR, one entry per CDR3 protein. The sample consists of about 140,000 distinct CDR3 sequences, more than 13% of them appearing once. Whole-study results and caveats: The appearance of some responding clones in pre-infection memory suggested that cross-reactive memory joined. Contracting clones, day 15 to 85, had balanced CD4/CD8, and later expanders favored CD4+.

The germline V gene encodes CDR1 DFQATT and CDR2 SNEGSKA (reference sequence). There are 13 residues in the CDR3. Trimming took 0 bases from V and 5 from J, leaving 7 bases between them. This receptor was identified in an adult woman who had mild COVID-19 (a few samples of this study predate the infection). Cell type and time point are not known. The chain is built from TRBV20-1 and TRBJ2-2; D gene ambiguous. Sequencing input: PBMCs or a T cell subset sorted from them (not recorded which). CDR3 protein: CSARDLGTGELFF. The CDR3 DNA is TGCAGTGCTAGAGATCTAGGAACCGGGGAGCTGTTTTTT.